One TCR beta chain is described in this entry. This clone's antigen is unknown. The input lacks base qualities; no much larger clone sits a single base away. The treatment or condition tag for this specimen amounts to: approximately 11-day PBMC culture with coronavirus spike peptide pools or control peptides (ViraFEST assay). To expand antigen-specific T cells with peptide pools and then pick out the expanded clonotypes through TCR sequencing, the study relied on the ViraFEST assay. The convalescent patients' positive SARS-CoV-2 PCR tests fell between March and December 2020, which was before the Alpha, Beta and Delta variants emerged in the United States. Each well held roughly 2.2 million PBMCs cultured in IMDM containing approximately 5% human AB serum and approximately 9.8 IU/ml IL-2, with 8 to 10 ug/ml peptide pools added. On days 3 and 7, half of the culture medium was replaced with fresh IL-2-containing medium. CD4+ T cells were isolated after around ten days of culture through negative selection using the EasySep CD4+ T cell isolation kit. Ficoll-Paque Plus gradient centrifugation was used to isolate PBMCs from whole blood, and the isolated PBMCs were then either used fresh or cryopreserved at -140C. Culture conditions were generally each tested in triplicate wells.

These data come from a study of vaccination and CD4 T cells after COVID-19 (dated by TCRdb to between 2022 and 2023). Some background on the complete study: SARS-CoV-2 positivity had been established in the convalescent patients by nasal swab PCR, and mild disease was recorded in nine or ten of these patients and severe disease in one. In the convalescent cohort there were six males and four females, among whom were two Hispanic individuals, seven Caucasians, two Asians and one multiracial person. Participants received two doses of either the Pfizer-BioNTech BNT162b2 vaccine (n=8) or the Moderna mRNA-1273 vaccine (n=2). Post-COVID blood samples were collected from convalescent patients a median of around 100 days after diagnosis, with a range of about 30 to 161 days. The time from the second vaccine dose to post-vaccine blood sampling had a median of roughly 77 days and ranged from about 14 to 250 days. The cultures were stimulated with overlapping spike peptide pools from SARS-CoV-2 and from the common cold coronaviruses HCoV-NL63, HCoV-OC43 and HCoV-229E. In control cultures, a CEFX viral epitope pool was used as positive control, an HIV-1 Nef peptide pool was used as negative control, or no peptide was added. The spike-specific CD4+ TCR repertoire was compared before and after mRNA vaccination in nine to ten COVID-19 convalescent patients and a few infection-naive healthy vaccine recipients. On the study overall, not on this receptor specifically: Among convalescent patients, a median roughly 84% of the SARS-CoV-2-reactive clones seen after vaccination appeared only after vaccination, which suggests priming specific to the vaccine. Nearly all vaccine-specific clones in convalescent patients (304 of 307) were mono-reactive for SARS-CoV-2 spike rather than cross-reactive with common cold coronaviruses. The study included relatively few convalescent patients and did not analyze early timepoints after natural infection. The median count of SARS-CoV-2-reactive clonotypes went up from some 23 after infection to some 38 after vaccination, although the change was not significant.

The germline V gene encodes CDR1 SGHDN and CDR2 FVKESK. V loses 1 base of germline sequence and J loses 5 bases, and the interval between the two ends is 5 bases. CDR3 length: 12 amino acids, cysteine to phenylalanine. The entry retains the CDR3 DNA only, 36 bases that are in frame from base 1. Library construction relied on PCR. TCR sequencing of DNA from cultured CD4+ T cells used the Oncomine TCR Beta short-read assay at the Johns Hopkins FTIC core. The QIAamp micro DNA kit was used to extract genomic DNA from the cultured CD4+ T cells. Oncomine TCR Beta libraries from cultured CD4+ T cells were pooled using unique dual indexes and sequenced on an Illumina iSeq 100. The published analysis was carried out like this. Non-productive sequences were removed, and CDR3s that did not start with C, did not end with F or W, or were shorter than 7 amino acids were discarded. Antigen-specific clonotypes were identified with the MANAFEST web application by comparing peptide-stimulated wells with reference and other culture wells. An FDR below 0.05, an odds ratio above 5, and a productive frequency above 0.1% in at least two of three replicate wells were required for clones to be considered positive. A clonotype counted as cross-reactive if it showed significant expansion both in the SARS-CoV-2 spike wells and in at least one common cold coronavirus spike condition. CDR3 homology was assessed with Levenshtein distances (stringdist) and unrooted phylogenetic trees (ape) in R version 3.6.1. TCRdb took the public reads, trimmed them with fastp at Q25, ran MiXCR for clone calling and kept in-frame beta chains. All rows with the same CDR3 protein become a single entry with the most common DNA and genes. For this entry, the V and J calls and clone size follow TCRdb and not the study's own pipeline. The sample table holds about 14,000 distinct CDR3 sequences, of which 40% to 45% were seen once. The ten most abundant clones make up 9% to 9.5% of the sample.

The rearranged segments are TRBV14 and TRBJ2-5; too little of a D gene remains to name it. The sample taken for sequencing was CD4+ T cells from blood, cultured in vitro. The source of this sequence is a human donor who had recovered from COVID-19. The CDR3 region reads CASSQVRETQYF. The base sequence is TGTGCCAGCAGCCAAGTACGGGAGACCCAGTACTTC.